Listed below are T cell receptor beta chains from one sample, sequenced in a study of T cell responses to AZD1222 COVID-19 vaccine. Libraries were prepared by immunoSEQ multiplex PCR; TCRdb keeps only in-frame clonotypes and omits some of them. Here the sample spans about 120,000 clones, around 82% being singletons. This specimen consisted of peripheral blood, obtained on day 0 of AZD1222 vaccination. These receptors all stem from an adult in good health. The CDR3 runs from the conserved cysteine through the conserved F or W. The D gene is left open where the match is weak. Where a row states a size, it is once, few, many or the class of an expanded clone; other rows omit it.

clone_size j_call d_call v_call cdr3_nt cdr3_aa
many TRBJ1-4 NA TRBV19 TGTGCCAGTAGTCTTTCCGGGACCGGTTTTGAAAAACTGTTTTTT CASSLSGTGFEKLFF
NA TRBJ2-1 NA TRBV29-1 TGCAGCGTCGCCAGACAGTCCTCCTACAATGAGCAGTTCTTC CSVARQSSYNEQFF
NA TRBJ1-2 NA TRBV28 TGTGCCAGCAGCAATAACTATGGCTACACCTTC CASSNNYGYTF
NA TRBJ1-4 NA TRBV18 TGTGCCAGCTCTCACTCGGAGGTCTCGGCTAATGAAAAACTGTTTTTT CASSHSEVSANEKLFF
NA TRBJ1-5 NA TRBV2 TGTGCCACGATCGACAGCCGCAATCAGCCCCAGCATTTT CATIDSRNQPQHF
NA TRBJ1-6 NA TRBV28 TGTGCCACGGAAGCTGCGGGCTCCTATAATTCACCCCTCCACTTT CATEAAGSYNSPLHF
NA TRBJ1-2 TRBD1 TRBV5-6 TGTGCCAGCAGCCATACGCCACAGGGGTTTAACTATGGCTACACCTTC CASSHTPQGFNYGYTF
NA TRBJ1-2 NA TRBV28 TGTGCCAGCACCAAAATGGGGGACCCTGGCACCTTC CASTKMGDPGTF
NA TRBJ1-4 NA TRBV11-2 TGTGCCAGCAGCTTACGGTGGGGTGAAAAACTGTTTTTT CASSLRWGEKLFF
NA TRBJ1-5 NA TRBV30 TGTGCCTGGAGTAAGGTAACACTTAATAGCAATCAGCCCCAGCATTTT CAWSKVTLNSNQPQHF
NA TRBJ2-1 NA TRBV20-1 TGCAGTGCTAGTGATGAGCGACCGGATGAGCAGTTCTTC CSASDERPDEQFF
few TRBJ1-5 NA TRBV4-1 TGCGCCAGCAGCCAAGATGGCTGGGGGAGGCAGCCCCAGCATTTT CASSQDGWGRQPQHF
NA TRBJ2-1 TRBD2 TRBV5-1 TGCGCCAGCAGCTTTCTAGCGGGGTCCTACAATGAGCAGTTCTTC CASSFLAGSYNEQFF
NA TRBJ2-7 TRBD1 TRBV5-4 TGTGCCAGCAGTAAATGGGACAGGGATTTTGGCGAGCAGTACTTC CASSKWDRDFGEQYF
NA TRBJ2-1 TRBD2 TRBV23-1 TGCGCCAGCAGTCAATTCCGAGCGGGGGGCAAGTACTACAATGAGCAGTTCTTC CASSQFRAGGKYYNEQFF
NA TRBJ2-4 NA TRBV25-1 TGTGCCAGCAGTGACCGAACCCGGGACGGCAAAAACATTCAGTACTTC CASSDRTRDGKNIQYF
NA TRBJ1-5 NA TRBV2 TGTGCCAGCAGTGAAGTCTCTCCGAATCAGCCCCAGCATTTT CASSEVSPNQPQHF
once TRBJ1-5 NA TRBV4-2 TGTGCCAGCAGCGTATCCGGGACGGGGGGTGTGGGGAATGAGCCCCAGCATTTT CASSVSGTGGVGNEPQHF
NA TRBJ1-3 TRBD1 TRBV5-1 TGCGCCAGCAGCAGGGGACAGGACTTCTCTGGAAACACCATATATTTT CASSRGQDFSGNTIYF
once TRBJ2-1 NA TRBV4-2 TGTGCCAGCAGCCAAGATTGGGACAACAATGAGCAGTTCTTC CASSQDWDNNEQFF
NA TRBJ1-1 NA TRBV5-1 TGCGCCAGCAGCTTGAATTCGGGCGGTGAAGCTTTCTTT CASSLNSGGEAFF
NA TRBJ1-5 NA TRBV7-9 TGTGCCAGCAGCTTAGCGAACACGGGTTGGGAGCCCCAGCATTTT CASSLANTGWEPQHF
NA TRBJ2-7 NA TRBV7-9 TGTGCCAGCAGCTTACCCTTGAGCTACGAGCAGTACTTC CASSLPLSYEQYF
NA TRBJ1-4 NA TRBV9 TGTGCCAGCAGCGCCCTTGGGACCTCAACTAATGAAAAACTGTTTTTT CASSALGTSTNEKLFF
NA TRBJ1-6 NA TRBV7-9 TGTGCCAGCAGCTCCGCCGACAGATGGAATCCACCCCTCCACTTT CASSSADRWNPPLHF
NA TRBJ2-5 NA TRBV6-5 TGTGCCAGCAACAGACAGACATCGCAAGAGACCCAGTACTTC CASNRQTSQETQYF
NA TRBJ1-1 NA TRBV12-3/TRBV12-4 TGTGCCAGCAGTTTAACCCAGAACACTGAAGCTTTCTTT CASSLTQNTEAFF